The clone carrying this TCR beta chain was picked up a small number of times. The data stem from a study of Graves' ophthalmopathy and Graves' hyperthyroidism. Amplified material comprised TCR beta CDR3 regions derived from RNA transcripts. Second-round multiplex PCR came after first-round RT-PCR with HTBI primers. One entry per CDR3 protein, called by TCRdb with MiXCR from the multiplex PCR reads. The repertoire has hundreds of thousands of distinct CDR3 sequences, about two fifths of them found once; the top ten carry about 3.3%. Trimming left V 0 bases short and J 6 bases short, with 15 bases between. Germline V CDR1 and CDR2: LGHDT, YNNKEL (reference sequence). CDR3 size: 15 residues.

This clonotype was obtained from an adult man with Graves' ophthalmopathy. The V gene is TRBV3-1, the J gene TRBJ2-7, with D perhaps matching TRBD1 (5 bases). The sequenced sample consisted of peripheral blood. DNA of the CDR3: TGTGCCAGCAGCCAAGAGGGGCGCGGTTTGGCCGAGCAGTACTTC. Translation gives CASSQEGRGLAEQYF.